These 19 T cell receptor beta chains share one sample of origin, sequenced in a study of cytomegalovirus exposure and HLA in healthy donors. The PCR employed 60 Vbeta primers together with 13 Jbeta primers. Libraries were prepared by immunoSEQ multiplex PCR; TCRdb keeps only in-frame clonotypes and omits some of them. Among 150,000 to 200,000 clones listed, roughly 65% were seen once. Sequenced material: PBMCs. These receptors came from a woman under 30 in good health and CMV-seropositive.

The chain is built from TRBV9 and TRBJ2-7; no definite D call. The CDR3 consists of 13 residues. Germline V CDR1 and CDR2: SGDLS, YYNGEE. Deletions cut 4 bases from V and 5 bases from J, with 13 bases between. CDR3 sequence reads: CASSSLGDDEQYF. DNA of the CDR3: TGTGCCAGCAGCTCTCTAGGCGACGACGAGCAGTACTTC.

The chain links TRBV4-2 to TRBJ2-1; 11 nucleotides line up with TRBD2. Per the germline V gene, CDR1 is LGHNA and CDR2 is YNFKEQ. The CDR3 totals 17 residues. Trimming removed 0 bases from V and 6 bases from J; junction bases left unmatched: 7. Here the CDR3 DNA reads TGTGCCAGCAGCCAAGAAGGAACTAGCGGGGGACCCAATGAGCAGTTCTTC. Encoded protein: CASSQEGTSGGPNEQFF.

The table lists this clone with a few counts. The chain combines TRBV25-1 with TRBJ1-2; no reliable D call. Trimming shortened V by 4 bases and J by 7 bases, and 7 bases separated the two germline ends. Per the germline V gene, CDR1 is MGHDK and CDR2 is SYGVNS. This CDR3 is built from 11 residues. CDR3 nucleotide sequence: TGTGCCAGCAGTGGGCGGAGTGGCTACACCTTC. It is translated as CASSGRSGYTF.

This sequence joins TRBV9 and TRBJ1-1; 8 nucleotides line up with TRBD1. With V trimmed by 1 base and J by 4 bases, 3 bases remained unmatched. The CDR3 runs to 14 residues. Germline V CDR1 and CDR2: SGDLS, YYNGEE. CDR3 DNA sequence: TGTGCCAGCAGCGTAATAACAGGGGGCACTGAAGCTTTCTTT. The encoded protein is CASSVITGGTEAFF.

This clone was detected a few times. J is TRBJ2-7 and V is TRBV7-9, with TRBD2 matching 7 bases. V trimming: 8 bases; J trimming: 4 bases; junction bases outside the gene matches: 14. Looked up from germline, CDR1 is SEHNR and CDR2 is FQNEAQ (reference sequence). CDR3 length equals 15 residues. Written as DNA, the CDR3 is TGTGCCAGCCGTCCTTCGGGGGGAGCGATTTACGAGCAGTACTTC. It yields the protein CASRPSGGAIYEQYF.

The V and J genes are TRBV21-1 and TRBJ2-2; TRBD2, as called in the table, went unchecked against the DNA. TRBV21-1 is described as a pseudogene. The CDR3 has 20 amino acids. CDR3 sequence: CASSKALLRKPISNTGELFF. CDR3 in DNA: TGTGCCAGCAGCAAAGCGCTTTTGAGGAAGCCCATTTCGAACACCGGGGAGCTGTTTTTT.

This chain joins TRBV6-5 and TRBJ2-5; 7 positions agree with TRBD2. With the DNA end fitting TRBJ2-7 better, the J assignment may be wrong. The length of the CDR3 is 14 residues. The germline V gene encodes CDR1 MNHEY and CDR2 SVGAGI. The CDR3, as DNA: TGTGCCAGCAGTTACTCGGGGCGGGGGTACGAGCAGTACTTC. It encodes CASSYSGRGYEQYF.

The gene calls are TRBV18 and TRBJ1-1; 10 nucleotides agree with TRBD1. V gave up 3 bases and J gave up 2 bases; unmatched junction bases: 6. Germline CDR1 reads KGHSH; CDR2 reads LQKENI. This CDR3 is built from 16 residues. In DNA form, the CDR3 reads TGTGCCAGCTCACCCAGGACAGGGGGAACAAACACTGAAGCTTTCTTT. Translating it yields CASSPRTGGTNTEAFF.

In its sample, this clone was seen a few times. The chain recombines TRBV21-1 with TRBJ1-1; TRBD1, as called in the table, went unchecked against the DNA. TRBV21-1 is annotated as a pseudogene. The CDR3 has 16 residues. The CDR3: CASSKGHKLRNTEAFF. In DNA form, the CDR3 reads TGTGCCAGCAGCAAGGGACACAAGTTGAGGAACACTGAAGCTTTCTTT.

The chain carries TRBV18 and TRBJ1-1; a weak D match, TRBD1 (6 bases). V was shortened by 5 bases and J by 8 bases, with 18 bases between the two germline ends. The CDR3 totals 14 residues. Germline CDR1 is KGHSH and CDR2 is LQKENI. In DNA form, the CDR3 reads TGTGCCAGCTCATACGCTCAGGGGTCTACCGAAGCTTTCTTT. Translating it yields CASSYAQGSTEAFF.

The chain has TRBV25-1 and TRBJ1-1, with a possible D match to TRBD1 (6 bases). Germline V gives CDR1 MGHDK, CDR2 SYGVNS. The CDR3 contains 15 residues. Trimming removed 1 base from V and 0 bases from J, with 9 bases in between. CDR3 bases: TGTGCCAGCAGTGAATTTCGGGACATGAACACTGAAGCTTTCTTT. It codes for CASSEFRDMNTEAFF.

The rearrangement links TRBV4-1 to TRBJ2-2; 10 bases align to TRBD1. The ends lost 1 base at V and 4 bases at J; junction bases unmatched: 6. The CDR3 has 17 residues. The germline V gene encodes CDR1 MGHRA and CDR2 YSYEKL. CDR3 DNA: TGCGCCAGCAGCCAAGTTCTGACAGGGGGCGGCACCGGGGAGCTGTTTTTT. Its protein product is CASSQVLTGGGTGELFF.

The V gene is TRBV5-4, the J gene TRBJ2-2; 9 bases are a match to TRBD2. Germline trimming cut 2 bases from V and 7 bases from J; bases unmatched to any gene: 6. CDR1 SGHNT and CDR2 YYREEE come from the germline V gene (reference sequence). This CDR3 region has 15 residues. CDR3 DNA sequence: TGTGCCAGCAGCTTTAATAGCGGGAGTTTCGGGGAGCTGTTTTTT. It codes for CASSFNSGSFGELFF.

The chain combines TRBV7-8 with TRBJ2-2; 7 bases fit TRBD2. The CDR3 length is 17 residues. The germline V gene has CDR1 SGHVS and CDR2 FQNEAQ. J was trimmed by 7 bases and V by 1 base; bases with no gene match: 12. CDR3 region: CASSLVWLGTIYGELFF. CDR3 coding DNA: TGTGCCAGCAGCTTAGTGTGGCTCGGGACTATTTACGGGGAGCTGTTTTTT.

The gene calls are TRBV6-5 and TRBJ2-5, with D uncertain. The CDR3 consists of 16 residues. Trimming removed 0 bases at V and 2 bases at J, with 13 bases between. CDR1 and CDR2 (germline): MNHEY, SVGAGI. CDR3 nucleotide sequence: TGTGCCAGCAGTTACTCGAACCGGTTCCCACAAGAGACCCAGTACTTC. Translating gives CASSYSNRFPQETQYF.

Written as DNA, the CDR3 is TGCGCCAGCAGCCCGATGACAGGGGCTACTGAAGCTTTCTTT. Protein sequence: CASSPMTGATEAFF. This chain connects TRBV5-1 to TRBJ1-1; 8 nucleotides align to TRBD1. This CDR3 is 14 amino acids long. The trim removed 4 bases at V and 5 bases at J, leaving 7 bases unmatched. In germline, CDR1 is SGHRS, CDR2 YFSETQ. The full variable domain, rest sourced from reference TRBV5-1 and TRBJ1-1, is KAGVTQTPRYLIKTRGQQVTLSCSPISGHRSVSWYQQTPGQGLQFLFEYFSETQRNKGNFPGRFSGRQFSNSRSEMNVSTLELGDSALYLCASSPMTGATEAFFGQGTRLTVV.

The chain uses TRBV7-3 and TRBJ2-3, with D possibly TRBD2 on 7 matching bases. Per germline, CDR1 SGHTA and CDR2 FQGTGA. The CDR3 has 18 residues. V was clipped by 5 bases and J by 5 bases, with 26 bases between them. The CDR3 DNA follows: TGTGCCAGCAGCCTCGGCCGGGGGGCCCAAGGTGGGAAAGATACGCAGTATTTT. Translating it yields CASSLGRGAQGGKDTQYF.

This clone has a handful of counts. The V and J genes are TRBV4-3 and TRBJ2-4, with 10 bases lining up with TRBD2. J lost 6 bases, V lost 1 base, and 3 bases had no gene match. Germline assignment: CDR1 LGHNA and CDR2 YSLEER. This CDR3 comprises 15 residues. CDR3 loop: CASSQVRTSGNIQYF. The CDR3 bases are TGCGCCAGCAGCCAAGTGCGGACTAGCGGAAACATTCAGTACTTC.

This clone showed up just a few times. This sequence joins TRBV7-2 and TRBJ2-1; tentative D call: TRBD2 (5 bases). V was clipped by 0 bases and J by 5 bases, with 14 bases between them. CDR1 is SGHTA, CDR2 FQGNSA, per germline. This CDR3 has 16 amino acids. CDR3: CASSLAGLGADNEQFF. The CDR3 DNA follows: TGTGCCAGCAGCTTAGCCGGGTTAGGAGCGGACAATGAGCAGTTCTTC.